This TCR beta chain was sequenced in a study of T cells after posttransplantation cyclophosphamide. Study observations and caveats: Recipient CMV seropositivity and CMV reactivation strongly tracked TRB clonality.

The CDR3 has 13 residues. V lost 3 bases and J lost 2, with 8 bases in between. Germline V gene data show CDR1 as KGHSH and CDR2 as LQKENI. The table came from immunoSEQ multiplex PCR; TCRdb's copy has only in-frame clones and leaves some out. The data hold about 52,000 clones, with 94% observed a single time. About this clone: Its antigen is not identified.

Sequencing used PBMCs. This receptor was identified in a woman between 25 and 40 years old in good health and a related stem cell transplant donor. The chain recombines TRBV18 with TRBJ2-7; D might be TRBD1 (5 bases). DNA for the CDR3: TGTGCCAGCTCACCGTCAGGGACCTACGAGCAGTACTTC. It encodes CASSPSGTYEQYF.